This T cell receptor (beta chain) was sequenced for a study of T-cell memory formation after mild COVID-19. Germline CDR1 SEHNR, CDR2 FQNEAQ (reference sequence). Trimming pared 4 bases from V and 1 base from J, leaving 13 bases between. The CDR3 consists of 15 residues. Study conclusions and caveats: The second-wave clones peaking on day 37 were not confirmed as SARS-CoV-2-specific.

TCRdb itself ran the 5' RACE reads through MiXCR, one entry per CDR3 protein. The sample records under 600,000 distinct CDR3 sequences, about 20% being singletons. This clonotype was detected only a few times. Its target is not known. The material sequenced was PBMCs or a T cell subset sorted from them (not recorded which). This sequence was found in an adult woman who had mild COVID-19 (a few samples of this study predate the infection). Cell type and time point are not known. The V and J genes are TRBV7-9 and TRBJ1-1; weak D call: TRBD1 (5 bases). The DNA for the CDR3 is TGTGCCAGCAGCTCACCGGGACTCAGGAACACTGAAGCTTTCTTT. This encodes CASSSPGLRNTEAFF.